One and the same sample provided the 22 T cell receptor beta chains below, sequenced in a study of control samples from healthy donors and cancer patients. Some clones are missing from TCRdb's copy, which holds only in-frame ones; the method was immunoSEQ multiplex PCR. The repertoire consists of about 110,000 clones, with about nine tenths occurring once and the leading ten covering roughly 4.4%. The sequenced sample consisted of blood. The receptors here all came from a human donor in good health. The donor label of this sample is uncertain.

This chain connects TRBV6-5 to TRBJ2-1, with D hard to call. CDR3 length: 14 residues. V was shortened by 2 bases and J by 2 bases, with 7 bases between the two germline ends. Germline V CDR1 and CDR2: MNHEY, SVGAGI. As DNA, the CDR3 is TGTGCCAGCAGTTACGGGCGGACCTACAATGAGCAGTTCTTC. This translates into CASSYGRTYNEQFF.

V usage is TRBV18 and J usage is TRBJ1-2; 9 nucleotides align to TRBD1. The CDR3 spans 14 residues. Germline CDR1 KGHSH, CDR2 LQKENI. V gave up 6 bases and J gave up 8 bases; unmatched junction bases: 10. The CDR3 spells CASSPSGTGNGYTF. CDR3 sequence (DNA): TGTGCCAGCTCGCCTTCCGGGACAGGGAACGGCTACACCTTC.

The gene calls are TRBV4-1 and TRBJ1-5; 8 nucleotides align to TRBD1. The junction had 11 bases not matched to a gene; V was cut back by 5 bases and J by 5 bases. Germline V gene lookup returns CDR1 MGHRA and CDR2 YSYEKL. CDR3 size: 16 residues. Written as DNA, the CDR3 is TGCGCCAGCAGCTCTCAGTTGACAGGGGTAGATCAGCCCCAGCATTTT. Its protein product is CASSSQLTGVDQPQHF.

The V gene is TRBV14, the J gene TRBJ1-6, with a possible D match to TRBD1 (5 bases). V was shortened by 3 bases and J by 9 bases, with 15 bases between the two germline ends. Germline V gene lookup returns CDR1 SGHDN and CDR2 FVKESK. This CDR3 has 15 residues. CDR3 sequence: CASSQLTAGLSPLHF. The CDR3 bases are TGTGCCAGCAGCCAGCTAACAGCGGGACTTTCACCCCTCCACTTT.

The V gene is TRBV6-5, the J gene TRBJ2-7; D call uncertain. Trimming shortened V by 6 bases and J by 5 bases, and 20 bases separated the two germline ends. From germline, CDR1 is MNHEY and CDR2 SVGAGI. The CDR3 spans 15 residues. The CDR3 DNA follows: TGTGCCAGCAGCGCCGGGTTTGGGCGGTCAAACGAGCAGTACTTC. As protein: CASSAGFGRSNEQYF.

For this clone: The same CDR3 can be traced to other DNA sequences in this sample. The chain uses TRBV7-9 and TRBJ2-7; 9 bases fit TRBD1. V was pared by 8 bases and J by 3 bases, with 8 bases of the junction left unmatched. In germline, CDR1 is SEHNR, CDR2 FQNEAQ (reference sequence). This CDR3 comprises 14 residues. In nucleotides, the CDR3 is TGTGCCAGCTCTCCGGGACAGGGTTTCTACGAGCAGTACTTC. It codes for CASSPGQGFYEQYF. Looking up the rest from reference TRBV7-9 and TRBJ2-7 gives the full variable domain: DTGVSQNPRHKITKRGQNVTFRCDPISEHNRLYWYRQTLGQGPEFLTYFQNEAQLEKSRLLSDRFSAERPKGSFSTLEIQRTEQGDSAMYLCASSPGQGFYEQYFGPGTRLTVT.

This chain links TRBV29-1 with TRBJ2-1; 7 positions match TRBD1. The CDR3 runs 18 residues. Germline lookup yields CDR1 SQVTM and CDR2 ANQGSEA. The junction had 18 bases not matched to a gene; V was cut back by 7 bases and J by 0 bases. Here the CDR3 reads CSAGPDRDNSLSYNEQFF. CDR3 bases: TGCAGCGCTGGGCCCGACAGGGACAACTCCCTCTCCTACAATGAGCAGTTCTTC.

The chain has TRBV2 and TRBJ1-2; D may be TRBD1 (5 bases). Trimming took 1 base from V and 2 from J, leaving 11 bases between them. Germline V gene sequence: CDR1 SNHLY, CDR2 FYNNEI. CDR3 length: 15 amino acids. The CDR3 protein is CASSEGARGNYGYTF. The CDR3 DNA reads TGTGCCAGCAGTGAAGGAGCGAGGGGCAACTATGGCTACACCTTC. Variable domain in full (rest from reference TRBV2 and TRBJ1-2): EPEVTQTPSHQVTQMGQEVILRCVPISNHLYFYWYRQILGQKVEFLVSFYNNEISEKSEIFDDQFSVERPDGSNFTLKIRSTKLEDSAMYFCASSEGARGNYGYTFGSGTRLTVV.

The rearrangement joins TRBV5-1 to TRBJ2-3; D gene unclear. Germline CDR1 and CDR2: SGHRS and YFSETQ. CDR3 size: 15 residues. V was trimmed by 2 bases and J by 0 bases, leaving 10 bases between them. The chain's CDR3 is CASSFALTSTDTQYF. In nucleotides, the CDR3 is TGCGCCAGCAGCTTTGCATTAACTAGCACAGATACGCAGTATTTT.

The rearrangement uses TRBV19 and TRBJ1-5; a weak D match, TRBD1 (5 bases). Germline lookup yields CDR1 LNHDA and CDR2 SQIVND (reference sequence). The CDR3 covers 16 residues. With 5 bases removed from V and 0 bases from J, the gap between germline ends came to 14 bases. The CDR3 here is CASSLRGSYSNQPQHF. In DNA, the CDR3 is TGTGCCAGTAGTTTGAGGGGATCCTATAGCAATCAGCCCCAGCATTTT.

CDR3 protein: CAWSRWGGGSYNEQFF. DNA for the CDR3: TGTGCCTGGAGTCGGTGGGGCGGGGGGTCCTACAATGAGCAGTTCTTC. The chain employs TRBV30 and TRBJ2-1; TRBD2 matches at 8 bases. CDR3 length: 16 amino acids. The J segment lost 1 base and the V segment lost 2 bases, leaving 7 bases of the junction unmatched. Germline V gene data show CDR1 as GTSNPN and CDR2 as SVGIG (reference sequence).

The genes are TRBV5-1 and TRBJ1-1, with D tentatively TRBD1 (5 bases). Deletions cut 2 bases from V and 1 base from J, with 6 bases between. CDR1 is SGHRS and CDR2 is YFSETQ in the germline V gene. The CDR3 covers 13 residues. Written as DNA, the CDR3 is TGCGCCAGCAGCTTCGGGGGGAACACTGAAGCTTTCTTT. Translation gives CASSFGGNTEAFF.

V usage is TRBV5-1 and J usage is TRBJ2-5, with 7 bases fitting TRBD1. From germline, CDR1 is SGHRS and CDR2 YFSETQ. The CDR3 has 13 residues. The V gene end was trimmed by 4 bases and the J gene end by 4 bases; junction bases not matched to a gene: 4. The CDR3 nucleotides are TGCGCCAGCAGCCGCTACAGGGGAGAGACCCAGTACTTC. Protein: CASSRYRGETQYF.

CDR3 amino acids: CASGFTEDTQYF. CDR3 coding DNA: TGTGCTAGTGGTTTCACGGAAGATACGCAGTATTTT. V and J are TRBV12-5 and TRBJ2-3; D is ambiguous. Germline CDR1 LGHNT, CDR2 FRNRAP. CDR3 length: 12 residues. V was cut by 3 bases and J by 5 bases, with 6 bases left in between.

The genes are TRBV5-8 and TRBJ1-6; D gene unclear. Germline values: CDR1 SGHTS, CDR2 YDEGEE. Trimming removed 7 bases at V and 7 bases at J, with 12 bases between. The CDR3 length is 13 residues. The CDR3 nucleotides are TGTGCCAGCTGCCAGGACTTGAATTCACCCCTCCACTTT. Translation gives CASCQDLNSPLHF.

The chain links TRBV7-9 to TRBJ1-5; possible D gene TRBD1, 6 bases. Germline V lookup: CDR1 SEHNR, CDR2 FQNEAQ (reference sequence). The CDR3 is made up of 14 amino acids. Trimming stripped 6 bases from V and 3 bases from J, with 12 bases between. The CDR3 loop is CASSTGTANQPQHF. In DNA form, the CDR3 reads TGTGCCAGCAGTACAGGGACGGCCAATCAGCCCCAGCATTTT.

The chain combines TRBV5-1 with TRBJ1-4; 9 bases agree with TRBD1. Trimming took 4 bases from V and 2 from J; bases not matched to a gene: 3. The CDR3 totals 15 residues. The germline V gene encodes CDR1 SGHRS and CDR2 YFSETQ. CDR3 sequence: CASSLGTGTNEKLFF. The CDR3 DNA reads TGCGCCAGCAGCCTCGGGACAGGGACTAATGAAAAACTGTTTTTT.

V usage is TRBV6-5 and J usage is TRBJ2-5; 7 positions agree with TRBD1. V lost 5 bases, J lost 4 bases, and 10 bases stayed unmatched. Germline CDR1 reads MNHEY; CDR2 reads SVGAGI. This CDR3 region has 15 residues. This chain's CDR3 is CASSHDRVKGETQYF. The CDR3 DNA sequence: TGTGCCAGCAGTCACGACAGGGTGAAAGGAGAGACCCAGTACTTC.

A word on this clone: The junction departs from the called germline gene at one end, perhaps through a read error. The rearrangement links TRBV7-7 to TRBJ2-7, with TRBD2 as a possible D gene (5 bases). The CDR3 is 13 amino acids. Per the germline V gene, CDR1 is SSHAT and CDR2 is FNYEAQ (reference sequence). The CDR3 coding sequence is TGTGCTAGCAGCTTAGCCGGAGGCTACGAGCAGTACTTC. It translates to CASSLAGGYEQYF.

The gene calls are TRBV4-2 and TRBJ1-2; 7 bases are a match to TRBD1. After removal of 3 bases from V and 4 bases from J, the junction contained 11 bases not matched to a gene. The CDR3 has 16 residues. Germline-derived CDR1 and CDR2 are LGHNA and YNFKEQ. The CDR3 nucleotides are TGTGCCAGCAGCCATGTTTGGGACAGCATTCCCTATGGCTACACCTTC. Protein product: CASSHVWDSIPYGYTF.

The V gene is TRBV6-1, the J gene TRBJ1-4, with no clear D. This CDR3 comprises 15 residues. Germline values: CDR1 MNHNS, CDR2 SASEGT. Trimming cost V 1 base and J 5 bases, with 11 bases left between them. CDR3 in DNA: TGTGCCAGCAGTGAAGGAGGGTCGAGGAATGAAAAACTGTTTTTT. This gives the protein CASSEGGSRNEKLFF.

This chain links TRBV5-1 with TRBJ2-4; D uncertain. Germline V gives CDR1 SGHRS, CDR2 YFSETQ. The V and J ends lost 4 bases and 0 bases respectively, with 17 bases between them. The CDR3 spans 17 residues. CDR3 sequence (DNA): TGCGCCAGCAGCCCCCTCGAAAGGGCCCGAGCCAAAAACATTCAGTACTTC. As protein: CASSPLERARAKNIQYF. Using reference TRBV5-1 and TRBJ2-4 for the parts outside the CDR3, the full variable domain is KAGVTQTPRYLIKTRGQQVTLSCSPISGHRSVSWYQQTPGQGLQFLFEYFSETQRNKGNFPGRFSGRQFSNSRSEMNVSTLELGDSALYLCASSPLERARAKNIQYFGAGTRLSVL.